A single sample gave rise to the 30 T cell receptor beta chains below, sequenced in a study of blood T cell repertoires in COVID-19. Data came from immunoSEQ multiplex PCR; TCRdb stores just in-frame clones and leaves some out. The sample yields about 91,000 clones, roughly 91% seen once. The sequenced sample consisted of peripheral blood. Every receptor here comes from a woman of 80 years or more with active COVID-19.

This chain's CDR3 is CASSISGQGARGSRPDTQYF. CDR3 DNA: TGTGCCAGTAGTATCAGTGGACAGGGGGCTCGCGGTTCGCGGCCGGATACGCAGTATTTT. The rearrangement joins TRBV19 to TRBJ2-3; 11 bases agree with TRBD1. The CDR3 sequence is 20 residues long. The V gene's germline CDR1 is LNHDA and CDR2 SQIVND (reference sequence). V was clipped by 3 bases and J by 6 bases; unmatched bases: 20.

This clone was seen just once. The genes are TRBV7-2 and TRBJ2-3; D ambiguous. The germline V and J ends were trimmed by 5 bases and 2 bases, with 8 bases remaining between them. The length of the CDR3 is 13 residues. Germline V CDR1 and CDR2: SGHTA, FQGNSA. The CDR3 region is CASSLGHTDTQYF. CDR3 bases: TGTGCCAGCAGCCTAGGGCACACAGATACGCAGTATTTT.

This clone has just one count. This chain uses TRBV7-9 with TRBJ1-4; 7 positions agree with TRBD1. Looked up from germline, CDR1 is SEHNR and CDR2 is FQNEAQ (reference sequence). The CDR3 is made up of 14 amino acids. Trimming cost V 4 bases and J 5 bases; bases outside gene matches: 4. CDR3 residues: CASSSRQGNEKLFF. The CDR3, as DNA: TGTGCCAGCAGCTCCAGACAGGGAAATGAAAAACTGTTTTTT.

The chain is built from TRBV4-1 and TRBJ2-1; 7 bases map to TRBD2. J lost 5 bases, V lost 4 bases, and 17 bases had no gene match. Germline-derived CDR1 and CDR2 are MGHRA and YSYEKL. CDR3 length: 18 amino acids. The CDR3 is CASSLRDYTSAVDNEQFF. The CDR3 DNA sequence: TGCGCCAGCAGCCTCCGGGACTATACATCGGCTGTGGACAATGAGCAGTTCTTC.

The chain combines TRBV24-1 with TRBJ2-1; possibly TRBD1 for D (6 bases). The ends were cut back, 2 bases at V and 7 bases at J, with 14 bases in the middle. The CDR3 covers 15 residues. Germline V CDR1 and CDR2: KGHDR, SFDVKD. CDR3 loop: CATSDSGTQDNEQFF. The CDR3 coding sequence is TGTGCCACCAGTGATTCCGGGACACAGGATAATGAGCAGTTCTTC.

This chain links TRBV28 with TRBJ1-3, with D possibly being TRBD1 (5 bases). CDR1 MDHEN and CDR2 SYDVKM come from the germline V gene. CDR3 size: 13 residues. Trimming took off 7 bases at V and 3 bases at J, with 10 bases between the two ends. CDR3 in DNA: TGTGCCAGCACCACAGGCCGTGGAAACACCATATATTTT. This codes for CASTTGRGNTIYF.

This chain uses TRBV7-2 with TRBJ2-7, with D possibly being TRBD2 (6 bases). There are 15 residues in the CDR3. Looked up from germline, CDR1 is SGHTA and CDR2 is FQGNSA. Trimming cost V 4 bases and J 5 bases, with 18 bases left between them. The CDR3 DNA is TGTGCCAGCAGCTCGAGCGGGTACGTCCTCGACGAGCAGTACTTC. This gives the protein CASSSSGYVLDEQYF.

The genes are TRBV27 and TRBJ2-5, with 8 bases fitting TRBD2. Germline V lookup: CDR1 MNHEY, CDR2 SMNVEV (reference sequence). The trim removed 6 bases at V and 5 bases at J, leaving 8 bases unmatched. This CDR3 spans 14 amino acids. In DNA, the CDR3 is TGTGCCAGCAGCAAAGCGGGAGAGGGGGAGACCCAGTACTTC. It translates to CASSKAGEGETQYF.

The chain uses TRBV24-1 and TRBJ2-1; 8 nucleotides line up with TRBD1. Germline lookup yields CDR1 KGHDR and CDR2 SFDVKD. V lost 3 bases to trimming and J lost 3 bases; unmatched junction nucleotides: 9. This CDR3 has 17 residues. The chain's CDR3 is CATSDPRRDRNYNEQFF. In DNA, the CDR3 is TGTGCCACCAGTGATCCGCGAAGGGACAGGAACTACAATGAGCAGTTCTTC.

In this sample, this clone turned up once. V usage is TRBV28 and J usage is TRBJ1-5; D possibly corresponds to TRBD1 (5 bases). The germline gives CDR1 MDHEN, CDR2 SYDVKM. Trimming shortened V by 8 bases and J by 7 bases, and 9 bases separated the two germline ends. This CDR3 contains 11 residues. CDR3 bases: TGTGCCAGCGGAAAGGGGCAGCCCCAGCATTTT. As protein: CASGKGQPQHF.

The chain recombines TRBV5-5 with TRBJ1-2, with 7 positions matching TRBD1. J was trimmed by 6 bases and V by 4 bases; bases with no gene match: 15. Germline V gene data show CDR1 as SGHKS and CDR2 as YYEKEE (reference sequence). The CDR3 sequence is 16 residues long. The CDR3 DNA is TGTGCCAGCAGCCCGACGCGTGAGGGGGCGAGGAATGGCTACACCTTC. Residues: CASSPTREGARNGYTF. Using reference TRBV5-5 and TRBJ1-2 for the parts outside the CDR3, the full variable domain is DAGVTQSPTHLIKTRGQQVTLRCSPISGHKSVSWYQQVLGQGPQFIFQYYEKEERGRGNFPDRFSARQFPNYSSELNVNALLLGDSALYLCASSPTREGARNGYTFGSGTRLTVV.

This clone has only one observation. This sequence joins TRBV7-2 and TRBJ2-5, with TRBD2 matching over 10 bases. V shed 1 base, J shed 5 bases, and the junction held 7 bases outside the gene matches. The CDR3 extends over 16 amino acids. From germline, CDR1 is SGHTA and CDR2 FQGNSA. CDR3 nucleotides: TGTGCCAGCAGCTTAGGCGGGGCACTAGCGGGGGAGACCCAGTACTTC. Protein: CASSLGGALAGETQYF.

The CDR3 DNA reads as TGTGCCAGCAGTACAACACCCTTCTCTGGAAACACCATATATTTT. Its protein product is CASSTTPFSGNTIYF. This chain joins TRBV28 and TRBJ1-3; D uncertain. CDR1 and CDR2 from the germline V gene are MDHEN and SYDVKM. With 5 bases removed from V and 0 bases from J, the gap between germline ends came to 11 bases. CDR3 length: 15 residues. The complete variable domain, with remaining parts taken from reference TRBV28 and TRBJ1-3, reads DVKVTQSSRYLVKRTGEKVFLECVQDMDHENMFWYRQDPGLGLRLIYFSYDVKMKEKGDIPEGYSVSREKKERFSLILESASTNQTSMYLCASSTTPFSGNTIYFGEGSWLTVV.

The chain employs TRBV19 and TRBJ1-2; a possible D gene is TRBD1 (5 bases). Trimming took 5 bases from V and 4 from J, leaving 23 bases between them. The CDR3 consists of 17 residues. CDR1 is LNHDA, CDR2 SQIVND, per germline (reference sequence). CDR3 DNA: TGTGCCAGTAGTCGCACTATGATAAGGACGGACATCTATGGCTACACCTTC. Translation gives CASSRTMIRTDIYGYTF.

This chain uses TRBV27 with TRBJ2-2; D call uncertain. Between the trimmed V and J ends, which lost 0 bases and 2 bases, there was a span of 10 bases. Looked up from germline, CDR1 is MNHEY and CDR2 is SMNVEV (reference sequence). CDR3 length equals 16 residues. CDR3 residues: CASSLSATANTGELFF. As DNA, the CDR3 is TGTGCCAGCAGTTTATCAGCCACCGCCAACACCGGGGAGCTGTTTTTT.

The V gene is TRBV5-4, the J gene TRBJ2-3; a possible D gene is TRBD2 (6 bases). The CDR3 extends over 12 amino acids. Trimming pared 1 base from V and 10 bases from J, leaving 10 bases between. Germline values: CDR1 SGHNT, CDR2 YYREEE (reference sequence). The CDR3, as DNA: TGTGCCAGCAGCTTGACGGCGGGGCCGCAGTATTTT. The encoded protein is CASSLTAGPQYF. Based on the CDR3 plus reference TRBV5-4 and TRBJ2-3, the full variable domain is ETGVTQSPTHLIKTRGQQVTLRCSSQSGHNTVSWYQQALGQGPQFIFQYYREEENGRGNFPPRFSGLQFPNYSSELNVNALELDDSALYLCASSLTAGPQYFGPGTRLTVL.

CDR3 in DNA: TGTGCCAGCAGCTTAGGCCTAGCCGTGTCCTACAATGAGCAGTTCTTC. Translating gives CASSLGLAVSYNEQFF. The genes are TRBV11-2 and TRBJ2-1; TRBD2 might be the D (5 bases). The CDR3 runs 16 residues. Looked up from germline, CDR1 is SGHAT and CDR2 is FQNNGV. V was shortened by 1 base and J by 1 base, with 11 bases between the two germline ends.

The chain carries TRBV19 and TRBJ1-1; TRBD1 aligns across 12 bases. Losses at the gene ends were 6 bases for V and 5 bases for J; bases not matched to a gene: 16. This CDR3 spans 18 amino acids. Germline CDR1 reads LNHDA; CDR2 reads SQIVND (reference sequence). The CDR3 region has the DNA TGTGCCAGTAGCCCCGGGACAGGGGGCAAAGGGTTGTGGACTGAAGCTTTCTTT. The encoded protein is CASSPGTGGKGLWTEAFF.

This clone appeared once. The V call is TRBV10-3, the J call TRBJ2-7; D perhaps matches TRBD1 (5 bases). V was trimmed by 5 bases and J by 5 bases, leaving 13 bases between them. Germline loops: CDR1 ENHRY, CDR2 SYGVKD. The CDR3 is 13 residues long. The CDR3 here is CAISNPDIHEQYF. The CDR3 coding sequence is TGTGCCATCAGTAACCCGGACATTCACGAGCAGTACTTC.

This chain connects TRBV4-1 to TRBJ2-3; tentative D call: TRBD2 (6 bases). V lost 3 bases and J lost 5, with 18 bases in between. In germline, CDR1 is MGHRA, CDR2 YSYEKL. The CDR3 is 16 residues long. This chain's CDR3 is CASSQGTVQKGDTQYF. The DNA of the CDR3 is TGCGCCAGCAGCCAGGGGACTGTCCAAAAGGGAGATACGCAGTATTTT.

The V gene is TRBV28, the J gene TRBJ1-5; possible D gene TRBD1, 5 bases. The length of the CDR3 is 15 residues. V gave up 5 bases and J gave up 2 bases, with 13 bases separating them. CDR1 MDHEN and CDR2 SYDVKM come from the germline V gene. The CDR3 loop reads CASSTPGLGNQPQHF. CDR3 nucleotides: TGTGCCAGCAGTACCCCAGGGTTGGGCAATCAGCCCCAGCATTTT.

The chain joins TRBV5-4 to TRBJ1-3; the match to TRBD1 covers 9 bases. V trimming: 4 bases; J trimming: 4 bases; junction bases outside the gene matches: 18. This CDR3 has 19 amino acids. CDR1 and CDR2 from the germline V gene are SGHNT and YYREEE (reference sequence). CDR3 sequence (DNA): TGTGCCAGCAGCCCCGAACTGCACTCTACAGGGGGCGGCGGAAACACCATATATTTT. Amino acids: CASSPELHSTGGGGNTIYF.

The chain recombines TRBV7-3 with TRBJ2-7, with 8 bases matching TRBD1. CDR1 SGHTA and CDR2 FQGTGA come from the germline V gene. V gave up 3 bases and J gave up 5 bases; unmatched junction bases: 3. This CDR3 spans 13 amino acids. The CDR3 loop reads CASSFDRGHEQYF. In DNA form, the CDR3 reads TGTGCCAGCAGCTTCGACAGGGGTCACGAGCAGTACTTC. The whole variable domain, filled in from reference TRBV7-3 and TRBJ2-7, reads GAGVSQTPSNKVTEKGKYVELRCDPISGHTALYWYRQSLGQGPEFLIYFQGTGAADDSGLPNDRFFAVRPEGSVSTLKIQRTERGDSAVYLCASSFDRGHEQYFGPGTRLTVT.

The chain carries TRBV6-2 or TRBV6-3 and TRBJ2-1; no definite D call. V was trimmed by 0 bases and J by 10 bases, leaving 16 bases between them. The CDR3 totals 15 residues. Per germline, CDR1 MNHEY and CDR2 SVGEGT. CDR3 nucleotide sequence: TGTGCCAGCAGTTACTCGTTGGGCCGCCGGTCCGAGCAGTTCTTC. Translating gives CASSYSLGRRSEQFF.

The chain has TRBV6-5 and TRBJ2-7; 8 bases fit TRBD2. CDR3 size: 15 residues. Germline CDR1 and CDR2: MNHEY and SVGAGI. V gave up 6 bases and J gave up 2 bases; unmatched junction bases: 9. CDR3 DNA: TGTGCCAGCAGCCTAACTAGCGGAGCCACCTACGAGCAGTACTTC. Its protein product is CASSLTSGATYEQYF.

The chain recombines TRBV5-1 with TRBJ2-3, with 11 positions matching TRBD2. Germline assignment: CDR1 SGHRS and CDR2 YFSETQ. V lost 4 bases, J lost 7 bases, and 14 bases stayed unmatched. CDR3 length: 17 amino acids. The CDR3 coding sequence is TGCGCCAGCAGCCCCCCGGGGACTAGCGGAGGGGGGAATACGCAGTATTTT. Translated, it gives CASSPPGTSGGGNTQYF.

The chain uses TRBV18 and TRBJ2-1; 8 bases fit TRBD2. CDR3 length: 15 residues. Trimming removed 5 bases from V and 5 bases from J; junction bases left unmatched: 8. Germline CDR1 is KGHSH and CDR2 is LQKENI. This chain's CDR3 is CASSAGSGTHNEQFF. In DNA, the CDR3 is TGTGCCAGCTCAGCGGGTAGCGGGACACACAATGAGCAGTTCTTC.

The chain is built from TRBV18 and TRBJ2-2; 8 positions agree with TRBD1. This CDR3 region has 16 residues. V gave up 5 bases and J gave up 5 bases; unmatched junction bases: 10. Germline values: CDR1 KGHSH, CDR2 LQKENI. The CDR3 bases are TGTGCCAGCTCAATACGACAGGGGCGAGGTACCGGGGAGCTGTTTTTT. As protein: CASSIRQGRGTGELFF.

The gene calls are TRBV6-2 or TRBV6-3 and TRBJ2-3, with D possibly being TRBD2 (6 bases). CDR3 length: 14 amino acids. Trimming pared 6 bases from V and 0 bases from J, leaving 10 bases between. Per germline, CDR1 MNHEY and CDR2 SVGEGT. The CDR3 nucleotides read TGTGCCAGCAGCTCCCGGGGGAGCACAGATACGCAGTATTTT. The encoded protein is CASSSRGSTDTQYF.

This clone has more than one count but fewer than ten. This sequence joins TRBV6-1 and TRBJ2-7; 9 bases are a match to TRBD2. The CDR3 is 18 amino acids. Trimming removed 2 bases from V and 2 bases from J; junction bases left unmatched: 13. Germline CDR1 is MNHNS and CDR2 is SASEGT. The CDR3 DNA reads TGTGCCAGCAGTGAATCGTTAGCGGGAGAAGGAGTGGCCTACGAGCAGTACTTC. This gives the protein CASSESLAGEGVAYEQYF.